This TCR beta chain was found in a study of shared clonotypes between healthy human individuals. Study results and limitations: Naive subsets tended to show greater estimated richness than memory subsets.

The germline gives CDR1 SNHLY, CDR2 FYNNEI. CDR3 length: 13 amino acids. The ends were cut back, 4 bases at V and 1 base at J, with 7 bases in the middle. This table comes from immunoSEQ multiplex PCR, and its TCRdb copy is limited to in-frame clones, with some not included. The table has 550,000 to 600,000 clones, roughly 98% seen once; the top ten hold 0.3%. Comment on this clone: Its antigen is currently unknown.

As defined, naive CD8 cells were CD45RO-negative and positively selected for CCR7, with terminally differentiated effector memory CD45RA+ cells excluded. The receptor's source is a man aged 30-40 years in good health. This chain joins TRBV2 and TRBJ1-2; unclear D gene. Sequencing used naive CD8+ T cells sorted from blood. CDR3: CASSGRVNYGYTF. The CDR3 DNA reads TGTGCCAGCAGTGGGCGAGTTAACTATGGCTACACCTTC.